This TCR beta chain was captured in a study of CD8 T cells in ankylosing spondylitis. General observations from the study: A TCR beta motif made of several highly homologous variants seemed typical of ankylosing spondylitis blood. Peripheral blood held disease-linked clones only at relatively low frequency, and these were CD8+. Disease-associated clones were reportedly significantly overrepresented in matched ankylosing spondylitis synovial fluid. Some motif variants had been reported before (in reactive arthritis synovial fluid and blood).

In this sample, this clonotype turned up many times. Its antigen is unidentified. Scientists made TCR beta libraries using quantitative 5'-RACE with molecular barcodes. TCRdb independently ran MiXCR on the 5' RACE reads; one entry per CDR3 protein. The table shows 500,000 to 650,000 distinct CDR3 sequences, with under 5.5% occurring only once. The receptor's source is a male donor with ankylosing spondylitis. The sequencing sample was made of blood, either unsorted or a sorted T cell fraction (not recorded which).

The CDR3 is CASSPPGLGKRGEQFF. In nucleotides, the CDR3 is TGTGCCAGCAGTCCGCCGGGACTAGGTAAAAGAGGTGAGCAGTTCTTC. The chain joins TRBV12-3 or TRBV12-4 to TRBJ2-1; the match to TRBD2 covers 8 bases. This CDR3 has 16 residues. Losses at the gene ends were 5 bases for V and 9 bases for J; bases not matched to a gene: 15.